The 24 T cell receptor beta chains presented below share a single source sample, sequenced in a study of regulatory T cells in long-lasting Graves disease. The time point here: newly diagnosed GD, antithyroid drugs for less than 3 months. Scientists built the TCR library using RNA that was extracted from PBMCs. Assembly of TCR beta libraries relied on iRepertoire HTBI primers together with Arm-PCR of CDR3 regions. TCRdb reprocessed the multiplex PCR reads with MiXCR, giving one entry per CDR3 protein. The sample has some 350,000 distinct CDR3 sequences, around 16% seen once. These data were likewise used in another study, on T cells in Graves' hyperthyroidism and ophthalmopathy.

Sequenced here: peripheral blood mononuclear cells (PBMCs), sampled at new diagnosis, from a patient treated with antithyroid drugs. Source of these receptors: a woman between 18 and 29 years old with Graves disease.

This clonotype appeared many times. The CDR3 spells CASSQRGSGGETQYF. The CDR3 DNA follows: TGTGCCAGCAGCCAACGGGGGTCCGGGGGAGAGACCCAGTACTTC. The J gene is TRBJ2-5, the V gene TRBV3-1; maybe TRBD2 (6 bases). The CDR3 loop spans 15 amino acids. From germline, CDR1 is LGHDT and CDR2 YNNKEL (reference sequence). V was shortened by 2 bases and J by 4 bases, with 14 bases between the two germline ends.

The V gene is TRBV19, the J gene TRBJ2-3; weak D call: TRBD2 (5 bases). Germline V lookup: CDR1 LNHDA, CDR2 SQIVND (reference sequence). The V and J ends lost 3 bases and 0 bases respectively, with 10 bases between them. CDR3 length: 15 amino acids. The chain's CDR3 is CASSMLAASTDTQYF. The CDR3 DNA reads TGTGCCAGTAGTATGCTAGCAGCTAGCACAGATACGCAGTATTTT.

The sample holds many counts of this clonotype. The V and J genes are TRBV28 and TRBJ2-7; 9 nucleotides align to TRBD1. The CDR3 is 14 amino acids. Germline V gene sequence: CDR1 MDHEN, CDR2 SYDVKM. V dropped 6 bases and J dropped 2; count of bases not matched to a gene: 5. The CDR3 sequence is CASSYGTGTYEQYF. The CDR3 DNA reads as TGTGCCAGCAGCTACGGGACAGGGACCTACGAGCAGTACTTC.

This sequence joins TRBV25-1 and TRBJ2-7; maybe TRBD2 (6 bases). Trimming shortened V by 8 bases and J by 4 bases, and 12 bases separated the two germline ends. Per the germline V gene, CDR1 is MGHDK and CDR2 is SYGVNS. This CDR3 is 12 amino acids long. The CDR3 spells CASENGGYEQYF. The CDR3 nucleotides are TGTGCCAGCGAGAACGGGGGTTACGAGCAGTACTTC.

The chain has TRBV5-4 and TRBJ2-5; D is uncertain. The V end lost 4 bases, the J end lost 2 bases, and 9 bases lay between the germline ends. Germline values: CDR1 SGHNT, CDR2 YYREEE (reference sequence). CDR3 length equals 13 residues. In DNA, the CDR3 is TGTGCCAGCAGCCCTTCGCGGCAAGAGACCCAGTACTTC. It encodes CASSPSRQETQYF. Combining the CDR3 with reference TRBV5-4 and TRBJ2-5 gives the whole variable domain ETGVTQSPTHLIKTRGQQVTLRCSSQSGHNTVSWYQQALGQGPQFIFQYYREEENGRGNFPPRFSGLQFPNYSSELNVNALELDDSALYLCASSPSRQETQYFGPGTRLLVL.

This clonotype was detected ten times or more. The chain combines TRBV20-1 with TRBJ1-5; tentative D call: TRBD1 (5 bases). Germline V gene sequence: CDR1 DFQATT, CDR2 SNEGSKA (reference sequence). This CDR3 contains 15 residues. V lost 4 bases to trimming and J lost 4 bases, with 17 bases between them. The CDR3: CSAKGWGEDNQPQHF. In DNA form, the CDR3 reads TGCAGTGCTAAAGGCTGGGGGGAGGATAATCAGCCCCAGCATTTT.

This clonotype was seen repeatedly, ten times or more. This chain uses TRBV7-9 with TRBJ2-5, with TRBD2 as a possible D gene (5 bases). CDR3 size: 15 residues. Trimming took 5 bases from V and 2 from J, leaving 15 bases between them. The germline V gene has CDR1 SEHNR and CDR2 FQNEAQ (reference sequence). The CDR3 sequence is CASSPEGRDQETQYF. The CDR3 DNA sequence: TGTGCCAGCAGCCCGGAAGGCCGGGATCAAGAGACCCAGTACTTC.

This clonotype appeared many times. V gene TRBV20-1 combines with J gene TRBJ2-7; 7 bases align to TRBD2. The CDR3 covers 14 residues. V was pared by 3 bases and J by 0 bases, with 5 bases of the junction left unmatched. Germline CDR1 reads DFQATT; CDR2 reads SNEGSKA (reference sequence). CDR3 loop: CSASWEGHSYEQYF. The CDR3 DNA reads TGCAGTGCTAGTTGGGAGGGGCACTCCTACGAGCAGTACTTC.

This clonotype was counted at least ten times. This chain joins TRBV10-3 and TRBJ2-3; tentatively, D is TRBD1 (6 bases). In germline, CDR1 is ENHRY, CDR2 SYGVKD. The CDR3 is 13 amino acids. Deletions cut 6 bases from V and 4 bases from J, with 11 bases between. CDR3 bases: TGTGCCATCAGGCCACAGGGAGCAGATACGCAGTATTTT. Amino acid sequence: CAIRPQGADTQYF.

This chain joins TRBV24-1 and TRBJ2-1; 8 nucleotides match TRBD2. V trimming: 4 bases; J trimming: 9 bases; junction bases outside the gene matches: 7. The CDR3 length is 14 residues. Germline-derived CDR1 and CDR2 are KGHDR and SFDVKD. This CDR3 is CATSEAAGVFEQFF. The CDR3 nucleotides read TGTGCCACCAGTGAGGCAGCGGGAGTGTTTGAGCAGTTCTTC.

This clonotype was seen repeatedly, ten times or more. This chain connects TRBV6-5 to TRBJ1-4, with 8 bases that match TRBD1. This CDR3 comprises 17 residues. Looked up from germline, CDR1 is MNHEY and CDR2 is SVGAGI. J lost 3 bases, V lost 0 bases, and 6 bases had no gene match. For the CDR3, the DNA is TGTGCCAGCAGTTACTCTAGGACAGGGATTGCTAATGAAAAACTGTTTTTT. This gives the protein CASSYSRTGIANEKLFF.

In its sample, this clonotype was seen many times. This chain joins TRBV7-9 and TRBJ2-1; weak D call: TRBD2 (6 bases). V was pared by 0 bases and J by 6 bases, with 9 bases between. The CDR3 length is 14 residues. Germline CDR1 and CDR2: SEHNR and FQNEAQ (reference sequence). CDR3 loop: CASSLAGTFNEQFF. As DNA, the CDR3 is TGTGCCAGCAGCTTAGCGGGGACTTTCAATGAGCAGTTCTTC. Full variable domain (outside the CDR3, taken from reference TRBV7-9 and TRBJ2-1): DTGVSQNPRHKITKRGQNVTFRCDPISEHNRLYWYRQTLGQGPEFLTYFQNEAQLEKSRLLSDRFSAERPKGSFSTLEIQRTEQGDSAMYLCASSLAGTFNEQFFGPGTRLTVL.

The genes are TRBV7-2 and TRBJ1-3, with D unresolved. With 2 bases removed from V and 4 bases from J, the gap between germline ends came to 12 bases. The CDR3 extends over 15 amino acids. CDR1 and CDR2 from the germline V gene are SGHTA and FQGNSA. The CDR3 here is CASSLISRSGNTIYF. The CDR3 DNA sequence: TGTGCCAGCAGCTTAATCTCACGGTCAGGAAACACCATATATTTT.

Only a few counts were recorded for this clonotype. The V gene is TRBV5-4, the J gene TRBJ2-1; 13 nucleotides align to TRBD2. This CDR3 contains 15 residues. The V gene's germline CDR1 is SGHNT and CDR2 YYREEE (reference sequence). The V gene end was trimmed by 4 bases and the J gene end by 4 bases; junction bases not matched to a gene: 2. The DNA for the CDR3 is TGTGCCAGCAGCGGGACTAGCGGGGCTTACAATGAGCAGTTCTTC. Translation: CASSGTSGAYNEQFF.

The rearrangement uses TRBV9 and TRBJ2-2; TRBD2 matches at 10 bases. CDR1 is SGDLS and CDR2 is YYNGEE in the germline V gene. The J segment lost 2 bases and the V segment lost 4 bases, leaving 5 bases of the junction unmatched. The CDR3 spans 16 residues. The CDR3 DNA reads as TGTGCCAGCAGCTCGCGGACTAGCGGTAACACCGGGGAGCTGTTTTTT. Protein sequence: CASSSRTSGNTGELFF.

This clonotype was detected many times. V and J are TRBV20-1 and TRBJ2-1; TRBD2 aligns across 10 bases. There are 14 residues in the CDR3. Germline V gene lookup returns CDR1 DFQATT and CDR2 SNEGSKA (reference sequence). Germline trimming cut 5 bases from V and 4 bases from J; bases unmatched to any gene: 5. CDR3 loop: CSASGTSVYNEQFF. DNA for the CDR3: TGCAGTGCTTCCGGGACTAGCGTGTACAATGAGCAGTTCTTC.

This clonotype came up many times. The CDR3 region has the DNA TGTGCCAGCAGCGTAGGGGATAGCGGGGAGTCCTACGAGCAGTACTTC. Its protein product is CASSVGDSGESYEQYF. The V and J genes are TRBV9 and TRBJ2-7; 8 nucleotides line up with TRBD2. The germline gives CDR1 SGDLS, CDR2 YYNGEE. The CDR3 totals 16 residues. V trimming: 0 bases; J trimming: 1 base; junction bases outside the gene matches: 6. The whole variable domain, remainder taken from reference TRBV9 and TRBJ2-7, is DSGVTQTPKHLITATGQRVTLRCSPRSGDLSVYWYQQSLDQGLQFLIQYYNGEERAKGNILERFSAQQFPDLHSELNLSSLELGDSALYFCASSVGDSGESYEQYFGPGTRLTVT.

At least ten counts were recorded for this clonotype. This sequence joins TRBV5-1 and TRBJ1-4; D is ambiguous. Trimming took off 4 bases at V and 4 bases at J, with 14 bases between the two ends. Germline-derived CDR1 and CDR2 are SGHRS and YFSETQ. The CDR3 runs to 15 residues. The CDR3 coding sequence is TGCGCCAGCAGCGGAGCGGCAGGCAGTAATGAAAAACTGTTTTTT. Its translation is CASSGAAGSNEKLFF. The full variable domain, in which reference TRBV5-1 and TRBJ1-4 provide the parts outside the CDR3, is KAGVTQTPRYLIKTRGQQVTLSCSPISGHRSVSWYQQTPGQGLQFLFEYFSETQRNKGNFPGRFSGRQFSNSRSEMNVSTLELGDSALYLCASSGAAGSNEKLFFGSGTQLSVL.

This clonotype turned up a few times. This may arise from a read error, as a much more abundant clone is one base away. The CDR3 loop is CASSVGDEQFF. In DNA, the CDR3 is TGTGCCAGCAGCGTCGGGGATGAGCAGTTCTTC. The rearrangement joins TRBV9 to TRBJ2-1, with D maybe TRBD2 (5 bases). CDR1 is SGDLS and CDR2 is YYNGEE in the germline V gene. This CDR3 contains 11 residues. Trimming shortened V by 2 bases and J by 8 bases, and 5 bases separated the two germline ends.

In its sample, this clonotype was seen a few times. The chain recombines TRBV19 with TRBJ1-1; a weak D match, TRBD1 (6 bases). The length of the CDR3 is 15 residues. V was shortened by 7 bases and J by 0 bases, with 15 bases between the two germline ends. Germline V lookup: CDR1 LNHDA, CDR2 SQIVND (reference sequence). The CDR3 protein is CASIRTVTMNTEAFF. CDR3 nucleotide sequence: TGTGCCAGTATTAGGACAGTCACTATGAACACTGAAGCTTTCTTT.

This clonotype was picked up many times. The chain joins TRBV27 to TRBJ2-2; 9 bases are shared with TRBD2. The CDR3 is 18 amino acids. Per germline, CDR1 MNHEY and CDR2 SMNVEV (reference sequence). The V and J ends lost 0 bases and 7 bases, in that order; junction bases with no gene match: 12. The CDR3 is CASSLSVWGLARVGELFF. CDR3 sequence (DNA): TGTGCCAGCAGTTTATCAGTGTGGGGACTAGCAAGAGTCGGGGAGCTGTTTTTT.

At least ten counts were recorded for this clonotype. The CDR3 spells CASSYRRPRVDYEQYF. The DNA for the CDR3 is TGTGCCAGCAGTTACAGACGGCCACGGGTAGATTACGAGCAGTACTTC. The chain has TRBV12-3 or TRBV12-4 and TRBJ2-7; D is uncertain. Trimming stripped 4 bases from V and 4 bases from J, with 20 bases between. The CDR3 length is 16 residues.

This clonotype has at least ten counts. J is TRBJ1-5 and V is TRBV6-1, with TRBD1 matching 7 bases. The CDR3 loop spans 17 amino acids. Germline loops: CDR1 MNHNS, CDR2 SASEGT. Losses at the gene ends were 6 bases for V and 5 bases for J; bases not matched to a gene: 16. Here the CDR3 reads CASRRKPGQLSDQPQHF. CDR3 DNA: TGTGCCAGCAGACGCAAACCGGGACAGCTATCTGATCAGCCCCAGCATTTT.

This clonotype appeared a few times. This chain connects TRBV10-3 to TRBJ2-5; TRBD2 aligns across 9 bases. J gave up 2 bases and V 6 bases, and 4 bases lay outside the gene matches. Germline V gene sequence: CDR1 ENHRY, CDR2 SYGVKD. This CDR3 spans 14 amino acids. CDR3 DNA: TGTGCCATCAGCCAGACTAGCGGACAAGAGACCCAGTACTTC. Its translation is CAISQTSGQETQYF.